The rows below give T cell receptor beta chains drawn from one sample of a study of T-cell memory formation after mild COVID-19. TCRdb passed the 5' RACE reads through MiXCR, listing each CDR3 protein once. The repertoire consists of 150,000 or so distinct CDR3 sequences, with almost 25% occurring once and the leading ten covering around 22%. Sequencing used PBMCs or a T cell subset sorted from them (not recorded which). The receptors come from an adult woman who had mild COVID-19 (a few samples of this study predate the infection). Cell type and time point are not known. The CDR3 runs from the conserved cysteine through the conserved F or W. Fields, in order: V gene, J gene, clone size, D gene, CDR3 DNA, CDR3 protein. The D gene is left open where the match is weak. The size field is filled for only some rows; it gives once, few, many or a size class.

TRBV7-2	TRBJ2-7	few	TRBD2	TGTGCCAGCAGCACCCTAGCGGGAGGGCCCCCGGAGGAGCAGTACTTC	CASSTLAGGPPEEQYF
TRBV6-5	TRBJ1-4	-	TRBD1	TGTGCCAGCAGTTACCTGGGGACAGGGAGTGAAAAACTGTTTTTT	CASSYLGTGSEKLFF
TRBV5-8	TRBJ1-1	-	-	TGTGCCAGCAGCTTGGGCAGCCACCTGATGTTCATGAACACTGAAGCTTTCTTT	CASSLGSHLMFMNTEAFF
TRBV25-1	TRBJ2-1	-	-	TGTGCCAGCAGTGAAGGAGGGGGAATGGTTGAGCAGTTCTTC	CASSEGGGMVEQFF
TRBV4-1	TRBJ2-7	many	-	TGCGCCAGCAGCCCCCTCCTGGGCAGGGAATCCTACGAGCAGTACTTC	CASSPLLGRESYEQYF
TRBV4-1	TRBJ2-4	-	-	TGCGCCAGCAGCCAAGGCACAGAAAACATTCAGTACTTC	CASSQGTENIQYF
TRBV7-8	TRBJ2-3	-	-	TGTGCCAGCAGAGGACAGCTGCCCACCACAGATACGCAGTATTTT	CASRGQLPTTDTQYF
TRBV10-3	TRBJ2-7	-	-	TGTGCCATCAGCCCGGGACACGAGCAGTACTTC	CAISPGHEQYF
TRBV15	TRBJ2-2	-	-	TGTGCCACCAGCAGAGATGCCGAGCCCGGGGAGCTGTTTTTT	CATSRDAEPGELFF
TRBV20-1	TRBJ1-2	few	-	TGCAGTGCTAGACCCCTCGAGGTGGATGATGGCTACACCTTC	CSARPLEVDDGYTF
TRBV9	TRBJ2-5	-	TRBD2	TGTGCCAGCAGCGGGGGACTAGCGGGCAACCAAGAGACCCAGTACTTC	CASSGGLAGNQETQYF
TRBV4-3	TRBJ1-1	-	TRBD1	TGCGCCAGCAGCCAGGACAGGGGGCTGAACACTGAAGCTTTCTTT	CASSQDRGLNTEAFF
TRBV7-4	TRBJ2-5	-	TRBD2	TGTGCCAGCAGCTACACTAGCGGGGGGGAAGAGACCCAGTACTTC	CASSYTSGGEETQYF
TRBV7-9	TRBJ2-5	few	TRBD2	TGTGCCAGCAGCCCGAGGACTAGCGGGAGTTGGGAGACCCAGTACTTC	CASSPRTSGSWETQYF
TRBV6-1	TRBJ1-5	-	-	TGTGCCACCTCGGACAGAATTAATCAGCCCCAGCATTTT	CATSDRINQPQHF
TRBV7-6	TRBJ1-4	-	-	TGTGCCAGCAGCCGAGACTGGTCAACTAATGAAAAACTGTTTTTT	CASSRDWSTNEKLFF
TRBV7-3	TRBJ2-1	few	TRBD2	TGTGCCAGCAGCAAAATAGCGGGAGTGACTGTGCGTGACAATGAGCAGTTCTTC	CASSKIAGVTVRDNEQFF
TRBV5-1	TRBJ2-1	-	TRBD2	TGCGCCAGCAGCTTGGCCGGGAGGGGAGAATACAATGAGCAGTTCTTC	CASSLAGRGEYNEQFF
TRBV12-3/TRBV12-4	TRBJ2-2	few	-	TGTGCCAGCAGTCTCGCCCTTTTGGACACCGGGGAGCTGTTTTTT	CASSLALLDTGELFF
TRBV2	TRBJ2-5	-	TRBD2	TGTGCCAGCAGTGGAGTGACTAGCTGGAGGACCCAGTACTTC	CASSGVTSWRTQYF
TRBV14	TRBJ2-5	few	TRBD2	TGTGCCAGCAGCCCCTGGACTAGCGGGAGCCAGGAGACCCAGTACTTC	CASSPWTSGSQETQYF
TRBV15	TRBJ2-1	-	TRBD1	TGTGCCACCAGCAGAATGGGAGACAGGGTTTTAAATGAGCAGTTCTTC	CATSRMGDRVLNEQFF
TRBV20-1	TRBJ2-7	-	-	TGCAGTGCTAGAAATTTAGGCGAGGCCCGCCCCGAGCAGTACTTC	CSARNLGEARPEQYF
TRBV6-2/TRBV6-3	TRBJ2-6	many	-	TGTGCCAGCAGTTACGGAGGGAGTGCCTCTGGGGCCAACGTCCTGACTTTC	CASSYGGSASGANVLTF
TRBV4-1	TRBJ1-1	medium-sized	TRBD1	TGCGCCAGCAGCAGGACAGGGCTGAACACTGAAGCTTTCTTT	CASSRTGLNTEAFF
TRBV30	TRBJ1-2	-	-	TGTGCCTGGAGTGGCGGGACTATGTCGGGCTACACCTTC	CAWSGGTMSGYTF
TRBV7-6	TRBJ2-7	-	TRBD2	TGTGCCAGCAGTCCCGAGCGGGGCTCCTACGAGCAGTACTTC	CASSPERGSYEQYF
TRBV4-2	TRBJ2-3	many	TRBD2	TGTGCCAGCAGCCAGCTAGCGGGGGCTAACACAGATACGCAGTATTTT	CASSQLAGANTDTQYF
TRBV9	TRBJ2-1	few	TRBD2	TGTGCCAGCAGCGTATATGCTGCGCTAGCGGGGGTATACAATGAGCAGTTCTTC	CASSVYAALAGVYNEQFF
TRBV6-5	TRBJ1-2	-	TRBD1	TGTGCCAGCAGAGCAGGGGGAGAGGTGTATGGCTACACCTTC	CASRAGGEVYGYTF
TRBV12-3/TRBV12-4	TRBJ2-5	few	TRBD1	TGTGCCAGCAGTTTCGTTCTGGACAGGGTCCAAGAGACCCAGTACTTC	CASSFVLDRVQETQYF
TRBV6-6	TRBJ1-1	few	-	TGTGCCAGCAGTTACTCGGGAGGGGGTGAAGCTTTCTTT	CASSYSGGGEAFF
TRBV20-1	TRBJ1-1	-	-	TGCAGTACAGAAGACAGGACGAACACTGAAGCTTTCTTT	CSTEDRTNTEAFF
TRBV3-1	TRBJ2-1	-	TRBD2	TGTGCCAGCAGCCCCGGGGTAGCGGGAGATAATGAGCAGTTCTTC	CASSPGVAGDNEQFF
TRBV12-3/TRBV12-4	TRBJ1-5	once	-	TGTGCCAGCAGTTTATACGGGGGGACAAGCAATCAGCCCCAGCATTTT	CASSLYGGTSNQPQHF
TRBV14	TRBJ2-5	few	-	TGTGCCAGCAGCCGGGGATCATCTGTCGGGGAGACCCAGTACTTC	CASSRGSSVGETQYF